The subject of this entry is one T cell receptor (beta chain). Repertoires were generated with immunoSEQ multiplex PCR, while TCRdb's copy carries only in-frame clones and drops some. The data show 150,000 or so clones, with 90% to 95% seen just once and around 6.2% held by the top ten. Trimming removed 1 base at V and 4 bases at J, with 14 bases between. Germline V CDR1 and CDR2: SGHDN, FVKESK. CDR3 length equals 16 residues. This entry is derived from a study of control samples from healthy donors and cancer patients. The rearrangement uses TRBV14 and TRBJ1-3; D is ambiguous. The TCR sequence derives from a man aged 35 to 55 in good health. Sequencing was performed on blood. The CDR3 sequence is CASSQVGYAVGNTIYF. CDR3 nucleotides: TGTGCCAGCAGCCAAGTAGGGTACGCCGTGGGAAACACCATATATTTT. The entire variable domain, with the rest obtained from reference TRBV14 and TRBJ1-3, is as follows: EAGVTQFPSHSVIEKGQTVTLRCDPISGHDNLYWYRRVMGKEIKFLLHFVKESKQDESGMPNNRFLAERTGGTYSTLKVQPAELEDSGVYFCASSQVGYAVGNTIYFGEGSWLTVV.